This TCR beta chain appears in the sequencing data of a study of blood T cell repertoires in COVID-19. Across the whole study: Samples of COVID-19 (acute and convalescent) were obtained from the United States, Italy and Spain.

Measured with immunoSEQ multiplex PCR; TCRdb has only the in-frame clones, and not every one. This table holds about 210,000 clones, around four fifths found once. The CDR3 runs 15 residues. Deletions cut 0 bases from V and 1 base from J, with 11 bases between. Germline CDR1 reads SGHRS; CDR2 reads YFSETQ. The receptor was derived from a woman aged 40 to 50 with active or convalescent COVID-19. The sample comprised peripheral blood. The J gene is TRBJ2-7, the V gene TRBV5-1; TRBD1 might be the D (6 bases). The CDR3 sequence: CASSLGAGESYEQYF. In DNA, the CDR3 is TGCGCCAGCAGCTTGGGGGCAGGGGAGTCCTACGAGCAGTACTTC.